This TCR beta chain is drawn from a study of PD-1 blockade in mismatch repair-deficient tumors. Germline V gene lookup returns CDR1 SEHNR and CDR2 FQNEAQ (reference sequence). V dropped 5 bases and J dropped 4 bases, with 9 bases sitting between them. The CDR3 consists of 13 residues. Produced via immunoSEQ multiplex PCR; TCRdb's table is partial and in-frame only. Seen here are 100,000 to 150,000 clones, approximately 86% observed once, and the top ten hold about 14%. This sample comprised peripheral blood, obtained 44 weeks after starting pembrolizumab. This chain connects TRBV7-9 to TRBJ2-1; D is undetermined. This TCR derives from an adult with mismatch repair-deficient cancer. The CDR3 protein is CASSHDGYNEQFF. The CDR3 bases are TGTGCCAGCAGCCATGATGGGTACAATGAGCAGTTCTTC.